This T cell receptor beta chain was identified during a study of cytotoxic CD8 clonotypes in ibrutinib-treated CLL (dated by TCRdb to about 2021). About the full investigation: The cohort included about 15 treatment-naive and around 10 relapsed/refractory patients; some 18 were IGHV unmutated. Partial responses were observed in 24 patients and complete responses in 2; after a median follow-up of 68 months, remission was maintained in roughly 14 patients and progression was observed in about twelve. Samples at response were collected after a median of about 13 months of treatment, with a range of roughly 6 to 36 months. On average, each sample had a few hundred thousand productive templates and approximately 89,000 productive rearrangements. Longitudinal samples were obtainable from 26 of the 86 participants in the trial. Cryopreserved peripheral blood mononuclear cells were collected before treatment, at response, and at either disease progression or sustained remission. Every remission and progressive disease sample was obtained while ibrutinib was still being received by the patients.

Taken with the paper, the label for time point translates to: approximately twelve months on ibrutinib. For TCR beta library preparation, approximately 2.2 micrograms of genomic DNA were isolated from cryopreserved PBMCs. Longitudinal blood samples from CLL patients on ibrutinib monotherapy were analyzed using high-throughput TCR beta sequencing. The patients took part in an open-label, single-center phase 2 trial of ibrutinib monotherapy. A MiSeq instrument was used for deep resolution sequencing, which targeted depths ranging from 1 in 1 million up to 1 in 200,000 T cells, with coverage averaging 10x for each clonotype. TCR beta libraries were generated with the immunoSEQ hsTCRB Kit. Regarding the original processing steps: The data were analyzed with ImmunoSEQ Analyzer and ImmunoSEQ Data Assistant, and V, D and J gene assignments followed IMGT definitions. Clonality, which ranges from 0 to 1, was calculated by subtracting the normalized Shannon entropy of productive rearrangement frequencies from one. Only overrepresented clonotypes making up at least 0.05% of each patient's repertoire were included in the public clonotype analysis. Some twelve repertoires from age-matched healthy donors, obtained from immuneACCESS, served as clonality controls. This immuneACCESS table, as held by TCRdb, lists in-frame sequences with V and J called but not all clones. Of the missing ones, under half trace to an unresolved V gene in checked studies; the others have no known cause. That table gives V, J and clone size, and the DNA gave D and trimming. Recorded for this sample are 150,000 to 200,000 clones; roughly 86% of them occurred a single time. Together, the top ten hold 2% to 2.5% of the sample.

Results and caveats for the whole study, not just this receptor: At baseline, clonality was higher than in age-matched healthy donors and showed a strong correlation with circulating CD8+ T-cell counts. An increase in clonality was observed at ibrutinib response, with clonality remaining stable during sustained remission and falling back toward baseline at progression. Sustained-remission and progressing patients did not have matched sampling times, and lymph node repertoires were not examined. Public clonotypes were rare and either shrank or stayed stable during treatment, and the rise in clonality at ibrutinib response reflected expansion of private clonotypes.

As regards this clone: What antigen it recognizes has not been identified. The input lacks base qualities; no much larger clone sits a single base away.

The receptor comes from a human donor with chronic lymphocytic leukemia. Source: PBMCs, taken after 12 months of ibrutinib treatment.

The CDR3 region: CASSPRKFF. The DNA reads TGTGCCAGCAGTCCACGGAAGTTCTTC. The chain employs TRBV6-8 and TRBJ2-1; the D gene cannot be resolved reliably. Reading from cysteine to phenylalanine, the CDR3 counts 9 amino acids. CDR3 DNA only is kept here, 27 bases in frame from base 1. Cut back by 5 bases and 14 bases, the V and J ends lie 7 bases apart. As encoded in the germline V gene, CDR1 is MNHGY while CDR2 is SAAAGT.